This T cell receptor beta chain was retrieved from a study of cytomegalovirus exposure and HLA in healthy donors. PCR involved 60 Vbeta and 13 Jbeta primers. Produced via immunoSEQ multiplex PCR; TCRdb's table is partial and in-frame only. In the table there are about 120,000 clones, 10% to 13% of which are singletons. The germline V gene has CDR1 SGDLS and CDR2 YYNGEE. The CDR3 is made up of 18 amino acids. V lost 0 bases and J lost 3; bases outside the gene matches: 7. This sequence joins TRBV9 and TRBJ2-1; 12 bases are shared with TRBD2. This TCR was recovered from a woman aged 18-35 years in good health and CMV-seropositive. Sequences were obtained from PBMCs. The CDR3 coding sequence is TGTGCCAGCAGCGTAGGACTAGCGGGAGAAGGTGGCTACAATGAGCAGTTCTTC. It translates to CASSVGLAGEGGYNEQFF. Full variable domain (outside the CDR3, taken from reference TRBV9 and TRBJ2-1): DSGVTQTPKHLITATGQRVTLRCSPRSGDLSVYWYQQSLDQGLQFLIQYYNGEERAKGNILERFSAQQFPDLHSELNLSSLELGDSALYFCASSVGLAGEGGYNEQFFGPGTRLTVL.